This T cell receptor (beta chain) was recovered during a study of blood T cell repertoires in COVID-19. Germline assignment: CDR1 SGHTS and CDR2 YDEGEE. The CDR3 is 14 residues long. With 1 base removed from V and 8 bases from J, the gap between germline ends came to 15 bases. Sequencing was performed with immunoSEQ multiplex PCR; in TCRdb, only in-frame clones are kept and a portion is missing. The table lists around 270,000 clones, 80% to 90% of them singletons, with just under 2% in the top ten. The receptor was derived from a young man with active or convalescent COVID-19. The V and J genes are TRBV5-8 and TRBJ1-2, with D possibly being TRBD1 (5 bases). Sample: peripheral blood. This CDR3 is CASSLRGPGGGYTF. The CDR3 nucleotides are TGTGCCAGCAGCTTGAGAGGGCCCGGGGGGGGCTACACCTTC.